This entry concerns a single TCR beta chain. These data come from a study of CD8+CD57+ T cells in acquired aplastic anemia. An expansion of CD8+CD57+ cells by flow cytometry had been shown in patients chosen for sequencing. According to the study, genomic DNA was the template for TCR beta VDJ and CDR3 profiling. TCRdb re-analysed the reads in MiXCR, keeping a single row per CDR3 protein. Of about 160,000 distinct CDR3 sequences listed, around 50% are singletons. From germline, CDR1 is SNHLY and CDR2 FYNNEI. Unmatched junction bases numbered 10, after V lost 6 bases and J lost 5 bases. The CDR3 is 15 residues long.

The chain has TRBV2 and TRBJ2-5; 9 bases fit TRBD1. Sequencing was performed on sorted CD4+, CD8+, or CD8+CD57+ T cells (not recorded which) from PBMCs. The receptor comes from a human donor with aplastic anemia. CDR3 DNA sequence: TGTGCCAGCAGAGTCGGGACAGGGTATTTTGAGACCCAGTACTTC. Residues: CASRVGTGYFETQYF. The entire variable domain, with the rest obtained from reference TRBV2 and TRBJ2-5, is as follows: EPEVTQTPSHQVTQMGQEVILRCVPISNHLYFYWYRQILGQKVEFLVSFYNNEISEKSEIFDDQFSVERPDGSNFTLKIRSTKLEDSAMYFCASRVGTGYFETQYFGPGTRLLVL.